Each of the 12 T cell receptor beta chains below was sequenced from the same sample in a study of T cells in women clearing cervical HPV infection (dated by TCRdb to 2017 to 2018). Library preparation employed the immunoSEQ multiplex PCR assay. TCRdb holds this immuneACCESS table with in-frame rearrangements only. Some clones are missing; in checked studies, unresolved V genes explain under half, and the rest has no known cause. The sample table holds about 30,000 clones. Clones ranked in the top ten supply 3% to 3.5% of the sample. Specimen: blood buffy coat. These receptors originate from a woman aged 18 to 75 with a cervical HPV16 infection that either progressed to CIN3+ or cleared (not recorded which).

Details on this clone: The observed sequence ends 3 residues before the CDR3 terminus, with the missing tail filled in from the germline J gene. This rearrangement joins TRBV7-8 to TRBJ1-5; D is possibly TRBD1 (5 bases). The CDR3 totals 13 residues. V lost 4 bases and J 4 bases, leaving 8 bases between the germline ends. The V gene's germline CDR1 is SGHVS and CDR2 FQNEAQ. The CDR3 loop is CASSYQGNQPQHF. The sequenced part of the CDR3 DNA is TGTGCCAGCAGCTACCAGGGAAATCAGCCC.

As regards this clone: Sequencing ends 3 residues short of the CDR3 end; the germline J gene provides the rest. The genes are TRBV18 and TRBJ2-1; 13 bases match TRBD2. V dropped 6 bases and J dropped 7; count of bases not matched to a gene: 15. Per the germline V gene, CDR1 is KGHSH and CDR2 is LQKENI. The CDR3 is made up of 18 amino acids. CDR3 bases read: TGTGCCAGCTCCCTATTCACCGTACTAGCGGGGGGGCCTAATGAG. This translates into CASSLFTVLAGGPNE. The full CDR3 is CASSLFTVLAGGPNEQFF.

About this clone: The CDR3 end falls 3 residues outside the read, so it is completed with the germline J gene. The rearrangement uses TRBV10-3 and TRBJ2-7; TRBD2 agrees at 10 bases. In germline, CDR1 is ENHRY, CDR2 SYGVKD. The CDR3 runs to 14 residues. V was clipped by 4 bases and J by 2 bases; unmatched bases: 2. CDR3 region: CAISVTSGAYEQYF. The sequenced part of the CDR3 DNA is TGTGCCATCAGTGTTACTAGCGGGGCCTACGAG.

On this clone itself: At one boundary the junction diverges from the germline segment, which might be a read error. The sequenced fragment ends 3 residues before the CDR3 boundary, so the rest is inferred from the germline J gene. The chain recombines TRBV20-1 with TRBJ2-5; D is possibly TRBD1 (6 bases). This CDR3 contains 14 residues. The V gene's germline CDR1 is DFQATT and CDR2 SNEGSKA (reference sequence). The CDR3 loop is CRARSTGRGETQYF. CDR3 DNA (partial): TGCAGAGCTAGATCAACAGGGAGAGGAGAGACC.

Of note for this clone: The sequenced fragment ends 3 residues before the CDR3 boundary, so the rest is inferred from the germline J gene. The gene calls are TRBV29-1 and TRBJ1-1; 11 bases align to TRBD1. The CDR3 loop spans 13 amino acids. Germline-derived CDR1 and CDR2 are SQVTM and ANQGSEA. V trimming: 6 bases; J trimming: 5 bases; junction bases outside the gene matches: 5. The part of the CDR3 DNA that was read is TGCAGCGTCGAGGGGACAGGGGGTACTGAA. It specifies CSVEGTGGTE. The CDR3 in full is CSVEGTGGTEAFF. Using reference TRBV29-1 and TRBJ1-1 for the parts outside the CDR3, the full variable domain is SAVISQKPSRDICQRGTSLTIQCQVDSQVTMMFWYRQQPGQSLTLIATANQGSEATYESGFVIDKFPISRPNLTFSTLTVSNMSPEDSSIYLCSVEGTGGTEAFFGQGTRLTVV.

In the case of this clone: The CDR3 goes on 3 residues after the read ends, and that part is filled in from the germline J gene. The chain links TRBV20-1 to TRBJ2-7, with 9 nucleotides matching TRBD2. The CDR3 is 15 amino acids. The junction had 4 bases not matched to a gene; V was cut back by 0 bases and J by 1 base. The V gene's germline CDR1 is DFQATT and CDR2 SNEGSKA (reference sequence). CDR3 DNA (partial): TGCAGTGCTAGAGATCTGGCGGGGGGGTCCTACGAG. Translated: CSARDLAGGSYE. The whole CDR3 sequence reads CSARDLAGGSYEQYF.

A word on this clone: The read stops 3 residues short of the end of the CDR3; the missing end is completed from the germline J gene. The chain is built from TRBV19 and TRBJ1-2; possibly TRBD1 for D (5 bases). The V gene's germline CDR1 is LNHDA and CDR2 SQIVND (reference sequence). CDR3 length equals 13 residues. Trimming removed 7 bases at V and 6 bases at J, with 15 bases between. The CDR3 here is CASTEGSRDGYTF. Incomplete CDR3 DNA: TGTGCCAGTACCGAGGGGAGTAGGGATGGC.

Comments on this clone: The DNA ends 3 residues before the CDR3 does, and the rest of the CDR3 is filled in from the germline J gene. The chain joins TRBV7-8 to TRBJ2-4; TRBD2 matches 10 bases. With 3 bases clipped from V and 2 bases from J, the junction kept 4 bases outside the gene matches. Germline CDR1 and CDR2: SGHVS and FQNEAQ. The CDR3 runs 16 residues. The covered CDR3 bases are TGTGCCAGCAGCTTTCGAGCGGGGGGGCCCAAAAACATT. The encoded protein is CASSFRAGGPKNI. The CDR3 reads in full as CASSFRAGGPKNIQYF.

As regards this clone: Read sequence stops 3 residues before the CDR3 end, and the germline J gene provides the missing end. The rearrangement uses TRBV5-1 and TRBJ1-2, with 8 positions matching TRBD1. Unmatched junction bases numbered 8, after V lost 4 bases and J lost 3 bases. The CDR3 has 15 amino acids. Per germline, CDR1 SGHRS and CDR2 YFSETQ. Partial CDR3 DNA: TGCGCCAGCAGCCTTATTGACAGGGGTGACTATGGC. The encoded protein is CASSLIDRGDYG. The complete CDR3 protein is CASSLIDRGDYGYTF. Full variable domain (rest looked up from reference TRBV5-1 and TRBJ1-2): KAGVTQTPRYLIKTRGQQVTLSCSPISGHRSVSWYQQTPGQGLQFLFEYFSETQRNKGNFPGRFSGRQFSNSRSEMNVSTLELGDSALYLCASSLIDRGDYGYTFGSGTRLTVV.

A note on this clone: The sequenced fragment ends 3 residues before the CDR3 boundary, so the rest is inferred from the germline J gene. The chain carries TRBV7-9 and TRBJ1-2; D uncertain. The V gene's germline CDR1 is SEHNR and CDR2 FQNEAQ (reference sequence). The CDR3 is made up of 14 amino acids. Here the CDR3 reads CASSLTQSYNDYTF. CDR3 DNA (partial): TGTGCCAGCAGTTTGACACAGTCCTACAATGAC.

Turning to this clone: The CDR3 end lies 3 residues beyond the end of the read and is filled in from the germline J gene. The chain is built from TRBV2 and TRBJ1-5; D may be TRBD1 (5 bases). The CDR3 is 16 amino acids. Germline V gene data show CDR1 as SNHLY and CDR2 as FYNNEI. Between the trimmed V and J ends, which lost 5 bases and 0 bases, there was a span of 14 bases. The part of the CDR3 DNA that was read is TGTGCCAGCAGTAAGGACAATGGGTATAGCAATCAGCCC. Amino acids: CASSKDNGYSNQP. The whole CDR3 sequence reads CASSKDNGYSNQPQHF.

As regards this clone: Read coverage stops 3 residues before the CDR3 terminus; the germline J gene supplies the remainder. V gene TRBV4-1 combines with J gene TRBJ2-7; 8 nucleotides agree with TRBD1. The V segment lost 3 bases and the J segment 6 bases; nucleotides outside the gene matches: 13. Germline CDR1 and CDR2: MGHRA and YSYEKL. This CDR3 comprises 16 residues. The CDR3 loop is CASSQTGQGRTTEQYF. The covered CDR3 bases are TGCGCCAGCAGCCAGACAGGACAGGGCCGGACGACCGAG.